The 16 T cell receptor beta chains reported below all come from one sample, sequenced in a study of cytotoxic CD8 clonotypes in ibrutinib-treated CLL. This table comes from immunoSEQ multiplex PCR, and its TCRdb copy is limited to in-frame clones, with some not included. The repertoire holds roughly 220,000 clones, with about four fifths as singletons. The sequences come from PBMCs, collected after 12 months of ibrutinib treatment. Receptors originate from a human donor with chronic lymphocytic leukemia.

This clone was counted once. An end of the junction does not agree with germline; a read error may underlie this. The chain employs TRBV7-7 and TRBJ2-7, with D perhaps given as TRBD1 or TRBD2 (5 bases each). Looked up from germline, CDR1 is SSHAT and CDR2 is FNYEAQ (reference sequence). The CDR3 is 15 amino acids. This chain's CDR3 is CASSQGVGSSYEQYF. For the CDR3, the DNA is TGTGCTAGCAGCCAGGGAGTGGGGAGCTCCTACGAGCAGTACTTC.

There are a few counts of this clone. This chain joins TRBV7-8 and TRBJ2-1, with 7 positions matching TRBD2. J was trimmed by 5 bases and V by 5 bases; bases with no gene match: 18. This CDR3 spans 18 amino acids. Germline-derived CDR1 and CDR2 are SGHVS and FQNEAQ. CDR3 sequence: CASSMGPPGLVMNNEQFF. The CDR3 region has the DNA TGTGCCAGCAGCATGGGACCCCCTGGACTAGTAATGAACAATGAGCAGTTCTTC.

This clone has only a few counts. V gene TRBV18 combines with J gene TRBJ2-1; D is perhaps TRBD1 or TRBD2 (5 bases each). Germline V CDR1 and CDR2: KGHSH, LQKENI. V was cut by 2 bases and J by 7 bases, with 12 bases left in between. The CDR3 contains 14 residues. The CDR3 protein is CASSPGGVVNEQFF. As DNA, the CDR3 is TGTGCCAGCTCACCAGGGGGTGTAGTAAATGAGCAGTTCTTC. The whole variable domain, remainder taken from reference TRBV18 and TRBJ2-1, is NAGVMQNPRHLVRRRGQEARLRCSPMKGHSHVYWYRQLPEEGLKFMVYLQKENIIDESGMPKERFSAEFPKEGPSILRIQQVVRGDSAAYFCASSPGGVVNEQFFGPGTRLTVL.

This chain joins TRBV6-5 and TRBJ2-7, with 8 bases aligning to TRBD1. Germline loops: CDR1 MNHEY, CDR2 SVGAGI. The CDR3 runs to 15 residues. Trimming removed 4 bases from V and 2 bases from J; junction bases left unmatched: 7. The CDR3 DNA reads TGTGCCAGCAGTTTAGCAGGGGGCGCTCCCTACGAGCAGTACTTC. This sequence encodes CASSLAGGAPYEQYF.

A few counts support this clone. DNA for the CDR3: TGTGCCAGCAGCTCGTCAAGCACCGGGGAGCTGTTTTTT. Residues: CASSSSSTGELFF. This rearrangement joins TRBV7-3 to TRBJ2-2; no clear D. V was clipped by 4 bases and J by 4 bases, with 7 bases between them. The CDR3 covers 13 residues. The germline gives CDR1 SGHTA, CDR2 FQGTGA.

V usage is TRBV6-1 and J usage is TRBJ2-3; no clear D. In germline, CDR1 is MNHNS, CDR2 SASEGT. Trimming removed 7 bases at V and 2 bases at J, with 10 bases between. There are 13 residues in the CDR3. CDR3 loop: CASTSSPTDTQYF. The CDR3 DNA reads TGTGCCAGCACGTCCAGCCCCACAGATACGCAGTATTTT.

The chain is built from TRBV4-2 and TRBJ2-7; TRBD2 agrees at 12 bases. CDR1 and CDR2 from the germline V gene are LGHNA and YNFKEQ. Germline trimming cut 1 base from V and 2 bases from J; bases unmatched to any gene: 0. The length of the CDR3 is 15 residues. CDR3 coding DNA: TGTGCCAGCAGCCAAGGACTAGCGGGGGCCTACGAGCAGTACTTC. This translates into CASSQGLAGAYEQYF.

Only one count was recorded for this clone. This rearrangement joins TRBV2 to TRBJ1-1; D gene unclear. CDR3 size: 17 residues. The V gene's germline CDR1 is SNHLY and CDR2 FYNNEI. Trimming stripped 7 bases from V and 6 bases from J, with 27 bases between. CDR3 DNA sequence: TGTGCCAGCATACGACTCCCATACACTCTCCGGTTAGCTGAAGCTTTCTTT. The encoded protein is CASIRLPYTLRLAEAFF.

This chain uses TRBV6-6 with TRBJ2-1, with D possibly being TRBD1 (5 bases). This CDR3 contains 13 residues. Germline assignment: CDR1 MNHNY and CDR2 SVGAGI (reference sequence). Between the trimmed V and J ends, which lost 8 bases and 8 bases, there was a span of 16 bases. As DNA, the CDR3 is TGTGCCAGCGGGGCTCGCTTCCCAGATGAGCAGTTCTTC. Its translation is CASGARFPDEQFF.

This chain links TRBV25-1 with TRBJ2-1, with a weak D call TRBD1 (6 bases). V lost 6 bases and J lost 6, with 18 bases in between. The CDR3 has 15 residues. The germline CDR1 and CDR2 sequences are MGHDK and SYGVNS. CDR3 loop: CASRSGHTDPNEQFF. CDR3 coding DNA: TGTGCCAGCAGATCGGGACACACGGACCCCAATGAGCAGTTCTTC.

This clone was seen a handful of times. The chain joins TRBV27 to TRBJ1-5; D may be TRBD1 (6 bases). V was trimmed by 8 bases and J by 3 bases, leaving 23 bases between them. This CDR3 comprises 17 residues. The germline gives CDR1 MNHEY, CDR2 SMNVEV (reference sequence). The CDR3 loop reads CASRSRGWRGSNQPQHF. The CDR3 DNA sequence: TGTGCCAGCCGCTCCCGCGGGTGGAGGGGGTCCAATCAGCCCCAGCATTTT.

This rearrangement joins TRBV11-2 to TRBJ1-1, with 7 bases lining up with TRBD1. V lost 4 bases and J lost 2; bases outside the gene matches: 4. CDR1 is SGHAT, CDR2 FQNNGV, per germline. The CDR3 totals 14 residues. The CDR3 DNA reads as TGTGCCAGCAGCTCTCGACAGGGTAACACTGAAGCTTTCTTT. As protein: CASSSRQGNTEAFF.

CDR3 sequence reads: CSVMQGDGYTF. The CDR3 region has the DNA TGCAGCGTAATGCAGGGTGATGGCTACACCTTC. This rearrangement joins TRBV29-1 to TRBJ1-2; a weak D match, TRBD1 (5 bases). Trimming cost V 6 bases and J 6 bases, with 11 bases left between them. The CDR3 spans 11 residues. Germline lookup yields CDR1 SQVTM and CDR2 ANQGSEA.

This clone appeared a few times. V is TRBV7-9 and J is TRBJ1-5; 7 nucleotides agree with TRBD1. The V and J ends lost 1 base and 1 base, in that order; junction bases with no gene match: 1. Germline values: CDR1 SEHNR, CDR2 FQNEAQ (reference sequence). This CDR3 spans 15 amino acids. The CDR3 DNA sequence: TGTGCCAGCAGCTTAGAGGGACAGAGCAATCAGCCCCAGCATTTT. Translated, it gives CASSLEGQSNQPQHF.

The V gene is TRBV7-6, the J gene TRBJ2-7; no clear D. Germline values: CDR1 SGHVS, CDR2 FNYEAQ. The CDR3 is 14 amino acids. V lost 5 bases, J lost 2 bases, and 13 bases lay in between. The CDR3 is CASSEDPETYEQYF. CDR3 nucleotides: TGTGCCAGCAGCGAAGACCCAGAGACCTACGAGCAGTACTTC.

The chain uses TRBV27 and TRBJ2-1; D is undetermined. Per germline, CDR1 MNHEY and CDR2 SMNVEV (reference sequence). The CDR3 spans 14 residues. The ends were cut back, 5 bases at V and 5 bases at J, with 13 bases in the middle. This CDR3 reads CASSPYIPNNEQFF. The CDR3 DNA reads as TGTGCCAGCAGTCCGTATATCCCGAACAATGAGCAGTTCTTC.